The 9 T cell receptor beta chains below all came from one sample that was sequenced in a study of blood T cell repertoires in COVID-19. Clones were sequenced by immunoSEQ multiplex PCR, and TCRdb holds only the in-frame ones, with some missing. The sample contains 140,000 to 150,000 clones, over 70% of which appear only once. Sequenced material: peripheral blood. The receptor source for this set is a human donor in a cohort sampled during active COVID-19.

This chain links TRBV2 with TRBJ2-7; D not certain. V gave up 5 bases and J gave up 2 bases, with 16 bases separating them. From germline, CDR1 is SNHLY and CDR2 FYNNEI. The CDR3 is made up of 15 amino acids. The CDR3 DNA is TGTGCCAGCAGTACCCACGAGATTGCCCCCTACGAGCAGTACGTC. Translated: CASSTHEIAPYEQYV.

This clone was counted only a few times. V gene TRBV18 combines with J gene TRBJ1-6, with D unclear. V was pared by 4 bases and J by 7 bases, with 8 bases between. Germline values: CDR1 KGHSH, CDR2 LQKENI. The CDR3 length is 13 residues. DNA for the CDR3: TGTGCCAGCTCACAAGCCCTAAATTCACCCCTCCACTTT. It encodes CASSQALNSPLHF.

The rearrangement links TRBV5-6 to TRBJ2-3; possible D gene TRBD2, 6 bases. CDR1 is SGHDT and CDR2 is YYEEEE in the germline V gene. The CDR3 is 16 residues long. Trimming took 2 bases from V and 1 from J, leaving 14 bases between them. The CDR3 protein is CASSFDGREGTDTQYF. CDR3 DNA sequence: TGTGCCAGCAGCTTCGATGGTAGGGAGGGCACAGATACGCAGTATTTT.

V usage is TRBV29-1 and J usage is TRBJ2-1, with D possibly being TRBD1 (6 bases). CDR1 and CDR2 from the germline V gene are SQVTM and ANQGSEA. This CDR3 is built from 14 residues. Trimming stripped 8 bases from V and 3 bases from J, with 17 bases between. The CDR3 loop is CSLSQGIGYNEQFF. The CDR3 DNA follows: TGCAGCTTATCCCAGGGGATTGGCTACAATGAGCAGTTCTTC.

The chain is built from TRBV19 and TRBJ1-5; D is perhaps TRBD1 (6 bases). V lost 5 bases, J lost 0 bases, and 17 bases lay in between. The CDR3 has 17 amino acids. Germline CDR1 is LNHDA and CDR2 is SQIVND (reference sequence). CDR3 in DNA: TGTGCCAGTAGTTCCGGGATACAGGGATCTAGCAATCAGCCCCAGCATTTT. Translated: CASSSGIQGSSNQPQHF. The full variable domain, completed using reference TRBV19 and TRBJ1-5, is DGGITQSPKYLFRKEGQNVTLSCEQNLNHDAMYWYRQDPGQGLRLIYYSQIVNDFQKGDIAEGYSVSREKKESFPLTVTSAQKNPTAFYLCASSSGIQGSSNQPQHFGDGTRLSIL.

The chain links TRBV7-8 to TRBJ1-1; D unresolved. This CDR3 comprises 13 residues. Germline V gene sequence: CDR1 SGHVS, CDR2 FQNEAQ. V lost 5 bases and J 4 bases, leaving 11 bases between the germline ends. CDR3 sequence reads: CASSPLAFTEAFF. In DNA, the CDR3 is TGTGCCAGCAGCCCGCTCGCGTTCACTGAAGCTTTCTTT.

The chain employs TRBV5-1 and TRBJ2-1; D is possibly TRBD2 (6 bases). The CDR3 runs 14 residues. V lost 2 bases and J lost 4, with 10 bases in between. CDR1 and CDR2 (germline): SGHRS, YFSETQ. The CDR3 nucleotides are TGCGCCAGCAGCTTATATAGCGGATACAATGAGCAGTTCTTC. Protein sequence: CASSLYSGYNEQFF.

The chain uses TRBV2 and TRBJ1-1; D not resolved. This CDR3 is built from 11 residues. CDR1 and CDR2 from the germline V gene are SNHLY and FYNNEI. Trimming took 5 bases from V and 6 from J, leaving 7 bases between them. The DNA of the CDR3 is TGTGCCAGCAGTCAGGTTCCTGAAGCTTTCTTT. Translating gives CASSQVPEAFF. Drawing the rest from reference TRBV2 and TRBJ1-1, the complete variable domain is EPEVTQTPSHQVTQMGQEVILRCVPISNHLYFYWYRQILGQKVEFLVSFYNNEISEKSEIFDDQFSVERPDGSNFTLKIRSTKLEDSAMYFCASSQVPEAFFGQGTRLTVV.

This clone was counted between two and nine times. This chain connects TRBV28 to TRBJ1-6, with TRBD1 matching 7 bases. The V segment lost 6 bases and the J segment 10 bases; nucleotides outside the gene matches: 9. CDR1 and CDR2 from the germline V gene are MDHEN and SYDVKM. The CDR3 length is 14 residues. DNA for the CDR3: TGTGCCAGCAGCCTCCGGGACAGCTACTCACCCCTCCACTTT. Translation: CASSLRDSYSPLHF.